This is a list of T cell receptor beta chains from one sample in a study of response to subunit inactivated influenza vaccine. MiXCR was run by TCRdb on the RT-PCR reads, yielding one entry per CDR3 protein. Of 550,000 to 800,000 distinct CDR3 sequences in the sample, approximately 14% are singletons; the top ten hold 11%. The sample consisted of PBMCs from blood, taken 11 to 12 days after vaccination. The receptor set was obtained from a man aged 45-65 years who received an inactivated influenza vaccine. Each CDR3 is given with its conserved first and last residue. Each record gives: D gene, J gene, V gene, CDR3 protein. D genes are given only for firm matches.

D: TRBD1
J: TRBJ1-2
V: TRBV7-9
CDR3: CASSSTLTGGHGYTF

D: -
J: TRBJ2-5
V: TRBV6-1
CDR3: CASSPGVRDETQYF

D: -
J: TRBJ2-3
V: TRBV7-7
CDR3: CASSLDSTTDTQYF

D: -
J: TRBJ1-1
V: TRBV29-1
CDR3: CSVELLPGSEAFF

D: -
J: TRBJ2-7
V: TRBV29-1
CDR3: CSVEAGNSYEQYF

D: -
J: TRBJ1-2
V: TRBV12-3/TRBV12-4
CDR3: CASSFPGHSYGYTF

D: TRBD2
J: TRBJ2-1
V: TRBV12-3/TRBV12-4
CDR3: CASTGGANEQFF

D: -
J: TRBJ1-1
V: TRBV5-1
CDR3: CASSSQGLTEAFF

D: TRBD2
J: TRBJ2-3
V: TRBV20-1
CDR3: CSARGGGSTDTQYF

D: TRBD2
J: TRBJ2-7
V: TRBV11-2
CDR3: CASSSIKRTSGSFYEQYF

D: -
J: TRBJ2-5
V: TRBV7-8
CDR3: CASSFPGKQETQYF

D: TRBD2
J: TRBJ2-3
V: TRBV29-1
CDR3: CSVDQRESTDTQYF

D: -
J: TRBJ2-7
V: TRBV20-1
CDR3: CSASLQNFEQYF

D: -
J: TRBJ2-7
V: TRBV5-1
CDR3: CASSLDPGPEQYF

D: -
J: TRBJ2-5
V: TRBV9
CDR3: CASSQGLMGSRVETQYF

D: TRBD2
J: TRBJ2-1
V: TRBV7-9
CDR3: CASSLVSGISNEQFF

D: -
J: TRBJ2-1
V: TRBV20-1
CDR3: CSARDAQGGDEQFF

D: TRBD1
J: TRBJ2-2
V: TRBV4-2
CDR3: CASGTGYTGELFF

D: -
J: TRBJ2-3
V: TRBV20-1
CDR3: CSAPRAETSTDTQYF

D: TRBD1
J: TRBJ2-1
V: TRBV10-3
CDR3: CAINPGTGEGSSYNEQFF